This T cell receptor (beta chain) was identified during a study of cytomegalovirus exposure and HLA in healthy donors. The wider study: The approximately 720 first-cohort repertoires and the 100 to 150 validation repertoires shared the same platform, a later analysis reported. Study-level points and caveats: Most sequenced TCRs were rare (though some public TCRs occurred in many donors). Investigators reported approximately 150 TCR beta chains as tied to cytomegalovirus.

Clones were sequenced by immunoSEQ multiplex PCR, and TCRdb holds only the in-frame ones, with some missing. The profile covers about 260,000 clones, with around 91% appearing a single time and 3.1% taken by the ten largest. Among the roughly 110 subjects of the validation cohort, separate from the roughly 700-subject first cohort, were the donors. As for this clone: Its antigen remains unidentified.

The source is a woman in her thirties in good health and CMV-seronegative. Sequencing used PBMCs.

The CDR3 here is CASSSGQGRYEQYF. Here the CDR3 DNA reads TGTGCCAGCAGCTCGGGACAGGGTCGGTACGAGCAGTACTTC. The chain carries TRBV5-4 and TRBJ2-7; TRBD1 matches 9 bases. The trim removed 3 bases at V and 4 bases at J, leaving 5 bases unmatched. This CDR3 comprises 14 residues. CDR1 and CDR2 (germline): SGHNT, YYREEE (reference sequence).